This entry lists 17 T cell receptor beta chains sequenced from one sample in a study of blood T cells in healthy people across ages. PCR was performed a second time for about 7 to 12 cycles using a sample-barcoded 5' primer and a J-beta primer mix. TCRdb re-called the 5' RACE reads with MiXCR, one entry per CDR3 protein. The data hold some 900,000 distinct CDR3 sequences, with around 30% observed a single time. What was sequenced was blood. Source of these receptors: a woman older than 75 in good health.

This clonotype showed up many times. The rearrangement joins TRBV29-1 to TRBJ2-7, with D perhaps matching TRBD2 (5 bases). Looked up from germline, CDR1 is SQVTM and CDR2 is ANQGSEA. Trimming shortened V by 7 bases and J by 0 bases, and 19 bases separated the two germline ends. CDR3 length: 15 residues. For the CDR3, the DNA is TGCAGCGCCTCTCCGGGGTCGGGGATCTCCTACGAGCAGTACTTC. Amino acids: CSASPGSGISYEQYF.

The chain uses TRBV5-1 and TRBJ2-5, with 10 nucleotides matching TRBD1. The end of the DNA aligns better with TRBJ2-7, so the J call may be wrong. The germline V gene has CDR1 SGHRS and CDR2 YFSETQ. This CDR3 comprises 17 residues. The CDR3 DNA sequence: TGCGCCAGCAGCTTTTTTTCTCCGGGACAGGGGAGCGACGAGCAGTACTTC. Amino acids: CASSFFSPGQGSDEQYF.

This clonotype has at least ten counts. The chain employs TRBV11-2 and TRBJ2-5, with 14 nucleotides matching TRBD2. Unmatched junction bases numbered 7, after V lost 2 bases and J lost 5 bases. Germline V gene sequence: CDR1 SGHAT, CDR2 FQNNGV. There are 17 residues in the CDR3. The CDR3 here is CASSLLGTSGGGETQYF. The CDR3 coding sequence is TGTGCCAGCAGCTTACTCGGGACTAGCGGGGGTGGGGAGACCCAGTACTTC.

This chain connects TRBV18 to TRBJ1-4, with D possibly matching TRBD1 (6 bases). There are 15 residues in the CDR3. The V end lost 3 bases, the J end lost 1 base, and 9 bases lay between the germline ends. CDR1 and CDR2 (germline): KGHSH, LQKENI. The CDR3: CASSPPRGTNEKLFF. CDR3 nucleotides: TGTGCCAGCTCACCCCCCAGGGGAACTAATGAAAAACTGTTTTTT.

Of note for this clonotype: Possible read error: a much larger clone is one base away. The rearrangement uses TRBV20-1 and TRBJ1-2; no firm D call. Germline CDR1 reads DFQATT; CDR2 reads SNEGSKA (reference sequence). This CDR3 has 12 residues. The chain's CDR3 is CRAGGVVVGYTF. CDR3 in DNA: TGCAGGGCGGGCGGGGTAGTAGTCGGCTACACCTTC.

The sample holds many counts of this clonotype. CDR3 sequence (DNA): TGTGCCAGCAGCGGCTTTTGGGTAGCTAACTATGGCTACACCTTC. This sequence encodes CASSGFWVANYGYTF. This sequence joins TRBV11-2 and TRBJ1-2; D is undetermined. Trimming pared 5 bases from V and 0 bases from J, leaving 13 bases between. The CDR3 is made up of 15 amino acids. The V gene's germline CDR1 is SGHAT and CDR2 FQNNGV.

This clonotype was observed a few times. The CDR3 sequence: CASSPQGAYQPQHF. Here the CDR3 DNA reads TGTGCCAGCAGTCCTCAGGGGGCTTATCAGCCCCAGCATTTT. The J gene is TRBJ1-5, the V gene TRBV28; 8 bases line up with TRBD1. Germline V lookup: CDR1 MDHEN, CDR2 SYDVKM. With V trimmed by 5 bases and J by 5 bases, 5 bases remained unmatched. The CDR3 runs to 14 residues.

This clonotype was detected ten times or more. The J gene is TRBJ2-3, the V gene TRBV11-2; 13 nucleotides align to TRBD2. The CDR3 is made up of 12 amino acids. V was pared by 4 bases and J by 14 bases, with 3 bases of the junction left unmatched. CDR1 is SGHAT and CDR2 is FQNNGV in the germline V gene. The CDR3 DNA is TGTGCCAGCAGCTCGGGACTAGCGGGGAGGTATTTT. The encoded protein is CASSSGLAGRYF.

There are a few counts of this clonotype. The rearrangement uses TRBV19 and TRBJ2-1; TRBD2 matches 16 bases. Germline V lookup: CDR1 LNHDA, CDR2 SQIVND (reference sequence). V shed 4 bases and J 14 bases; nucleotides not matched to a gene: 8. The CDR3 sequence is 15 residues long. This CDR3 reads CASSRGTSGGADEFF. The CDR3 DNA is TGTGCCAGTAGTAGGGGGACTAGCGGGGGGGCCGACGAGTTCTTC.

This clonotype was counted many times. The chain has TRBV9 and TRBJ2-5; 7 nucleotides agree with TRBD1. The V gene's germline CDR1 is SGDLS and CDR2 YYNGEE. The CDR3 has 15 residues. V shed 4 bases, J shed 1 base, and the junction held 7 bases outside the gene matches. The CDR3 spells CASSLGGQFQETQYF. The DNA of the CDR3 is TGTGCCAGCAGCCTAGGGGGACAGTTCCAAGAGACCCAGTACTTC.

In its sample, this clonotype was seen a few times. V usage is TRBV7-8 and J usage is TRBJ1-5; the D gene is possibly TRBD1 (5 bases). The CDR3 contains 18 residues. The germline CDR1 and CDR2 sequences are SGHVS and FQNEAQ. Trimming removed 0 bases from V and 1 base from J, with 16 bases in between. The chain's CDR3 is CASSLAISGGGSNQPQHF. The CDR3 region has the DNA TGTGCCAGCAGCTTAGCCATATCTGGGGGGGGGAGCAATCAGCCCCAGCATTTT. The whole variable domain, filled in from reference TRBV7-8 and TRBJ1-5, reads GAGVSQSPRYKVAKRGQDVALRCDPISGHVSLFWYQQALGQGPEFLTYFQNEAQLDKSGLPSDRFFAERPEGSVSTLKIQRTQQEDSAVYLCASSLAISGGGSNQPQHFGDGTRLSIL.

Points on this clonotype: The CDR3 end shows no conserved phenylalanine or tryptophan, and so a read error is likely. The J gene is TRBJ2-1, the V gene TRBV7-2, with D perhaps TRBD1 (5 bases). Looked up from germline, CDR1 is SGHTA and CDR2 is FQGNSA. Trimming shortened V by 2 bases and J by 6 bases, and 8 bases separated the two germline ends. The CDR3 covers 13 residues. CDR3 nucleotide sequence: TGTGCCAGCAGCTTAAGCCAGGGCAATGAGCAGTTCGTC. It yields the protein CASSLSQGNEQFV.

This chain uses TRBV9 with TRBJ2-3; D is tentatively TRBD1 or TRBD2 (6 bases each). The CDR3 totals 16 residues. CDR1 and CDR2 from the germline V gene are SGDLS and YYNGEE. V was trimmed by 4 bases and J by 7 bases, leaving 22 bases between them. The DNA of the CDR3 is TGTGCCAGCAGCCCACCGGAGGGGGAGGTACTCCATACGCAGTATTTT. Protein sequence: CASSPPEGEVLHTQYF.

This clonotype showed up many times. The chain joins TRBV9 to TRBJ2-1; no definite D call. Trimming shortened V by 3 bases and J by 1 base, and 8 bases separated the two germline ends. This CDR3 region has 14 residues. Germline loops: CDR1 SGDLS, CDR2 YYNGEE. CDR3 in DNA: TGTGCCAGCAGCGGTGTCCTTTCCTACAATGAGCAGTTCTTC. Translated: CASSGVLSYNEQFF.

This clonotype was recorded many times. The chain links TRBV5-1 to TRBJ2-5, with D possibly matching TRBD2 (6 bases). From germline, CDR1 is SGHRS and CDR2 YFSETQ. This CDR3 region has 14 residues. Between the trimmed V and J ends, which lost 4 bases and 2 bases, there was a span of 12 bases. The CDR3 sequence: CASSEPSVQETQYF. The CDR3 region has the DNA TGCGCCAGCAGCGAACCTAGCGTACAAGAGACCCAGTACTTC.

This chain connects TRBV27 to TRBJ2-4, with unresolved D. Trimming took 2 bases from V and 4 from J, leaving 6 bases between them. CDR1 and CDR2 (germline): MNHEY, SMNVEV (reference sequence). There are 13 residues in the CDR3. CDR3 nucleotide sequence: TGTGCCAGCAGTTTAAACCCTAAAAACATTCAGTACTTC. Its protein product is CASSLNPKNIQYF.

The rearrangement joins TRBV19 to TRBJ2-5; the match to TRBD1 covers 9 bases. V shed 6 bases, J shed 6 bases, and the junction held 2 bases outside the gene matches. CDR1 and CDR2 from the germline V gene are LNHDA and SQIVND (reference sequence). CDR3 length equals 12 residues. This chain's CDR3 is CASSYRGQTQYF. CDR3 in DNA: TGTGCCAGTAGCTACAGGGGGCAGACCCAGTACTTC.